This TCR beta chain was observed in a study of beta chain features in type 1 diabetes. Study overall: Patients and healthy donors were similar in age, gender and cell yields. General study results and limits: TCRB CDR3s from Type 1 diabetes patients were moderately but significantly shorter in all four CD4+ subsets. Compared to healthy donors, patients appeared to have naive, central memory and Treg TCRB repertoires that were more alike.

Expressed TCRB transcripts got sequenced, as all isolated RNA was reverse transcribed. TCRdb keeps only in-frame clones here, not all; method: immunoSEQ multiplex PCR. This table has a few hundred thousand clones, approximately 15% appearing once. The CDR3 has 16 amino acids. Germline CDR1 KGHSH, CDR2 LQKENI. The ends lost 2 bases at V and 9 bases at J; junction bases unmatched: 8. About this clone: Its specificity is unknown.

The sequence was obtained from a man aged 25 to 40 with type 1 diabetes. Specimen: naive CD4+ T cells from blood. V gene TRBV18 combines with J gene TRBJ2-1; 12 positions agree with TRBD2. CDR3 sequence reads: CASSPTLAGGAGEQFF. The CDR3 bases are TGTGCCAGCTCACCAACACTAGCGGGAGGAGCTGGTGAGCAGTTCTTC.